This TCR beta chain comes out of a study of blood T cell repertoires in COVID-19. About the study: Samples of COVID-19 (acute and convalescent) were obtained from the United States, Italy and Spain. Sample material is recorded as cDNA or gDNA derived from T cells, B-cell-depleted T cells, or PBMCs.

The V end was cut by 4 bases, the J end by 6 bases, with 10 bases between. The CDR3 loop spans 13 amino acids. CDR1 and CDR2 from the germline V gene are LGHDT and YNNKEL (reference sequence). Authors' data handling: Counts of nucleated cells, estimated from reference gene primer amplification, were obtained. TCRdb's copy holds only in-frame clones and misses some; the assay was immunoSEQ multiplex PCR. Clone size and V and J calls were adopted from that table, with D and trimming inferred from the DNA. This sample has around 190,000 clones; 70% to 80% occur once, and the top ten carry approximately 5.9%.

The TCR originated in a woman aged 40 to 49 with COVID-19, enrolled during active disease. The sample taken for sequencing was peripheral blood. This chain connects TRBV3-1 (or the pseudogene TRBV3-2) to TRBJ2-1; D unclear. In DNA form, the CDR3 reads TGTGCCAGCAGCCCTTTCCTAAGCAATGAGCAGTTCTTC. The encoded protein is CASSPFLSNEQFF.